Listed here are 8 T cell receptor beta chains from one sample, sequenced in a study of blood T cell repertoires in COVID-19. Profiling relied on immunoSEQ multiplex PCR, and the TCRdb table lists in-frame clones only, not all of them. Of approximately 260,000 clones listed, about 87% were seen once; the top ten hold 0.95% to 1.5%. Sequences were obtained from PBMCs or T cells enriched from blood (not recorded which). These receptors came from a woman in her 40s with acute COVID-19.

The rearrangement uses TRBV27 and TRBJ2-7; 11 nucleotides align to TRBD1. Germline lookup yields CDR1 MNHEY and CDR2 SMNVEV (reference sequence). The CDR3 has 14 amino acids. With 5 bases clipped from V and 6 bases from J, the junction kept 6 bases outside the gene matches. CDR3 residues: CASSPLDRGREQYV. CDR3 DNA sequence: TGTGCCAGCAGTCCGTTGGACAGGGGGCGCGAGCAGTACGTC.

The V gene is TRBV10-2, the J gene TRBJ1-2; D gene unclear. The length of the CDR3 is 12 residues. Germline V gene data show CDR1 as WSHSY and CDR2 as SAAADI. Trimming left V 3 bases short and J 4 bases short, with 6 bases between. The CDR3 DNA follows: TGCGCCAGCAGTGATGGCTCCTATGGCTACACCTTC. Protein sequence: CASSDGSYGYTF.

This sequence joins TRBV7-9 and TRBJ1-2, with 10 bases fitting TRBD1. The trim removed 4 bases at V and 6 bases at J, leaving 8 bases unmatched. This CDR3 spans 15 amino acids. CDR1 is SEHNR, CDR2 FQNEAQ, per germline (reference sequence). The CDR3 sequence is CASSSARQGAHGYTF. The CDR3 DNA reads TGTGCCAGCAGCTCCGCGCGACAGGGGGCCCATGGCTACACCTTC.

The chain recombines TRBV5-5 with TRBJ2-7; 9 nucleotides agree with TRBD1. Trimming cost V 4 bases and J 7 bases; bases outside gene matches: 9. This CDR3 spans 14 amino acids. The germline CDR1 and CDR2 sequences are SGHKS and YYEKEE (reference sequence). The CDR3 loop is CASSTNRGPREQYV. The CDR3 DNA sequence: TGTGCCAGCAGCACGAACAGGGGGCCCAGGGAGCAGTACGTC.

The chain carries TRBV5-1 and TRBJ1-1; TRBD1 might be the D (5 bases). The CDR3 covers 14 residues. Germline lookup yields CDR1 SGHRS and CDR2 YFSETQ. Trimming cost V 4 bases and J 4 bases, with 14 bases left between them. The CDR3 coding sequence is TGCGCCAGCAGCGAAAACCTAGGGGTCACTGAAGCTTTCTTT. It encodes CASSENLGVTEAFF.

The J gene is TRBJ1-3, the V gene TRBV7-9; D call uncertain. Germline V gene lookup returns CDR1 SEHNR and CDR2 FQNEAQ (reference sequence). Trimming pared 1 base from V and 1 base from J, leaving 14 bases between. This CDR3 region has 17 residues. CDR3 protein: CASSLVVRSSSGNTIYF. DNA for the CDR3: TGTGCCAGCAGCTTAGTAGTGAGGTCCTCGTCTGGAAACACCATATATTTT.

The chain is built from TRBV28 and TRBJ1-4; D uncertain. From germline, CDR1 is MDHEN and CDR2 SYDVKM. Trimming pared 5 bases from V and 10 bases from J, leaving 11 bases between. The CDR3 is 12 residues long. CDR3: CASSPDGIKLFF. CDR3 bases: TGTGCCAGCAGTCCTGACGGGATAAAACTGTTTTTT.

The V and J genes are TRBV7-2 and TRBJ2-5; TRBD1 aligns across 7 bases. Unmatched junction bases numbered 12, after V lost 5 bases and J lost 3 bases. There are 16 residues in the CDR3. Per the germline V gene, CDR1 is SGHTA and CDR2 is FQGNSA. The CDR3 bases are TGTGCCAGCAGCGGCTATAAAGGGGGCTCTGAAGAGACCCAGTACTTC. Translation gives CASSGYKGGSEETQYF.